What follows is one TCR beta chain and its context. It lacks a known antigen. Per-base quality was not reported, and no clone a single base away is much larger than it. The junction carries 12 bases between V and J, which are trimmed by 0 bases and 4 bases respectively. From a lookup of the germline V gene, CDR1 and CDR2 are SGDLS and YYNGEE. Its CDR3 holds 15 amino acids, cysteine through phenylalanine. The only DNA kept is the CDR3, 45 bases in frame from the first base. The record originates from a study of blood T cell repertoires in COVID-19 (dated by TCRdb to 2020 to 2021). Regarding the complete study: Samples from collaborators originated in the United States, Italy and Spain and spanned both the acute and convalescent phases of COVID-19. The prospective study material was composed of cDNA or gDNA derived from T cells, B-cell-depleted T cells, or PBMCs. The dataset comprised deeply sampled blood TCRbeta repertoires from subjects exposed to, actively infected with, or recovered from COVID-19. A freely available public database, intended as a resource for researchers studying the immune response to SARS-CoV-2, is where the repertoires were released. Samples were obtained from the ongoing ImmuneRACE study (first 160 participants) and from roughly 1,300 subjects provided by 6 global collaborators. A de-identified subject ID, COVID-19 status, age in years and sex were almost always included in the sample metadata. HLA class I and class II types, where available, came from metadata supplied by the sample provider rather than from assay-based typing. The full study reports these points: The amount of clinical and demographic metadata varied by source and participant and was provided uncurated.

Participants in the prospective study were aged 18 to 89 years, lived in 20 to 30 United States geographic areas, and enrolled through a virtual design. Cohort assignment in the prospective study relied on participant-reported clinical history from a screening survey and a study questionnaire. Recovered participants in ImmuneRACE Cohort 3 were defined by two consecutive negative NP/OP PCR tests, clearance by a healthcare professional, or resolution of symptoms. Each participant in the prospective study had whole blood, serum and a nasopharyngeal or oropharyngeal swab collected by mobile phlebotomists. Participants in the prospective study had the option to provide additional blood draws and questionnaires over a roughly 2-month period. Blood samples from the prospective study were shipped frozen or at room temperature prior to DNA extraction. The immunoSEQ Assay, a bias-controlled multiplex PCR, was used to amplify TCRbeta CDR3 regions from genomic DNA. Processing in the source paper ran as follows. Nucleated cell counts per sample were estimated from amplification of reference gene primers within the assay. To quantify the absolute abundance of each unique TCRbeta CDR3 rearrangement, sequence reads were collapsed and filtered. For each sample, productive Simpson clonality was calculated by taking the square root of Simpson's diversity index across productive rearrangements. TCRdb holds this immuneACCESS table with in-frame rearrangements only. Some clones are missing; in checked studies, unresolved V genes explain under half, and the rest has no known cause. V and J calls and clone size are as listed in that table; D and trimming were resolved from the DNA. This sample comprises 220,000 or so clones, 84% of them detected only once. The ten largest clones represent roughly 6.2% of the sample.

The receptor's source is a woman between 35 and 50 years old who had recovered from COVID-19. The sample taken for sequencing was PBMCs or T cells enriched from blood (not recorded which). This receptor chain uses TRBV9 and TRBJ2-3; TRBD2 is perhaps the D gene, given 5 matching bases. The CDR3 here reads CASSVGGASADTQYF. Read as DNA, the sequence is TGTGCCAGCAGCGTAGGGGGAGCAAGTGCAGATACGCAGTATTTT.